Following are 10 T cell receptor beta chains from one sample sequenced in a study of monozygotic twins with cystic fibrosis. Here immunoSEQ multiplex PCR was the method, and the copy in TCRdb shows in-frame clones only, minus some. The sample carries 20,000 to 30,000 clones, about nine tenths recorded once. Sequenced input: blood. These receptors came from a girl aged 2-10 years with cystic fibrosis.

The gene calls are TRBV15 and TRBJ2-1, with 8 positions matching TRBD2. The CDR3 spans 17 residues. CDR1 and CDR2 from the germline V gene are LNHNV and YYDKDF (reference sequence). V lost 1 base to trimming and J lost 7 bases; unmatched junction nucleotides: 12. CDR3 residues: CATSRVVGTRTLNEQFF. CDR3 nucleotide sequence: TGTGCCACCAGCAGAGTTGTTGGGACTAGGACTCTGAATGAGCAGTTCTTC.

This chain uses TRBV7-9 with TRBJ1-2, with a possible D match to TRBD1 (5 bases). Germline-derived CDR1 and CDR2 are SEHNR and FQNEAQ (reference sequence). This CDR3 is 12 amino acids long. Trimming took 8 bases from V and 1 from J, leaving 8 bases between them. The CDR3 spells CASEQVNYGYTF. CDR3 nucleotide sequence: TGTGCCAGCGAACAGGTTAACTATGGCTACACCTTC. The variable domain in full, completed from reference TRBV7-9 and TRBJ1-2, reads DTGVSQNPRHKITKRGQNVTFRCDPISEHNRLYWYRQTLGQGPEFLTYFQNEAQLEKSRLLSDRFSAERPKGSFSTLEIQRTEQGDSAMYLCASEQVNYGYTFGSGTRLTVV.

The CDR3 loop reads CASSFGHVNTEAFF. The DNA for the CDR3 is TGTGCCAGCAGTTTCGGACACGTCAACACTGAAGCTTTCTTT. The gene calls are TRBV7-2 and TRBJ1-1, with TRBD1 as a possible D gene (5 bases). The ends were cut back, 6 bases at V and 2 bases at J, with 13 bases in the middle. This CDR3 region has 14 residues. Germline lookup yields CDR1 SGHTA and CDR2 FQGNSA.

The V gene is TRBV4-3, the J gene TRBJ2-5; tentatively, D is TRBD2 (5 bases). Looked up from germline, CDR1 is LGHNA and CDR2 is YSLEER. The CDR3 is 14 amino acids. The V and J ends lost 0 bases and 5 bases respectively, with 10 bases between them. The CDR3 DNA sequence: TGCGCCAGCAGCCAAGAGGGGAGCCCGGAGACCCAGTACTTC. The encoded protein is CASSQEGSPETQYF.

The rearrangement uses TRBV30 and TRBJ1-2, with TRBD1 as a possible D gene (6 bases). The CDR3 covers 17 residues. Trimming cost V 4 bases and J 0 bases, with 21 bases left between them. The germline gives CDR1 GTSNPN, CDR2 SVGIG (reference sequence). The CDR3 is CAWTLGALLRANYGYTF. The CDR3 DNA sequence: TGTGCCTGGACTCTGGGGGCCCTCCTGCGGGCTAACTATGGCTACACCTTC.

Only one count was recorded for this clone. The genes are TRBV5-1 and TRBJ2-5; 9 bases match TRBD1. Trimming removed 4 bases from V and 4 bases from J; junction bases left unmatched: 5. Germline-derived CDR1 and CDR2 are SGHRS and YFSETQ. The CDR3 contains 14 residues. CDR3 nucleotide sequence: TGCGCCAGCAGCAACAGGGGGCGCGGAGAGACCCAGTACTTC. Translating it yields CASSNRGRGETQYF.

This clone was picked up a small number of times. This rearrangement joins TRBV4-2 to TRBJ1-2; D perhaps matches TRBD1 (5 bases). Germline V gene lookup returns CDR1 LGHNA and CDR2 YNFKEQ. Trimming shortened V by 3 bases and J by 2 bases, and 13 bases separated the two germline ends. The CDR3 consists of 15 residues. This CDR3 reads CASSQETGTNYGYTF. The CDR3 DNA reads TGTGCCAGCAGCCAGGAAACCGGGACGAACTATGGCTACACCTTC.

The chain links TRBV6-5 to TRBJ1-4, with 10 bases that match TRBD1. The CDR3 totals 15 residues. Looked up from germline, CDR1 is MNHEY and CDR2 is SVGAGI. V lost 2 bases to trimming and J lost 8 bases; unmatched junction nucleotides: 5. The CDR3 nucleotides are TGTGCCAGCAGTTACGGGGACAGGGGACAGGAAAAACTGTTTTTT. It translates to CASSYGDRGQEKLFF.

The rearrangement uses TRBV7-9 and TRBJ2-7, with D maybe TRBD1 (6 bases). The CDR3 is 12 residues long. Germline V lookup: CDR1 SEHNR, CDR2 FQNEAQ (reference sequence). V was shortened by 5 bases and J by 3 bases, with 8 bases between the two germline ends. The CDR3 sequence: CASSQQGYEQYF. For the CDR3, the DNA is TGTGCCAGCAGCCAACAGGGCTACGAGCAGTACTTC.

This clone was recorded once. V gene TRBV2 combines with J gene TRBJ1-4; the D is unclear. The CDR3 totals 11 residues. Trimming stripped 7 bases from V and 4 bases from J, with 4 bases between. Germline V gene data show CDR1 as SNHLY and CDR2 as FYNNEI. The CDR3 sequence is CASTLNEKLFF. CDR3 DNA sequence: TGTGCCAGCACCCTTAATGAAAAACTGTTTTTT.